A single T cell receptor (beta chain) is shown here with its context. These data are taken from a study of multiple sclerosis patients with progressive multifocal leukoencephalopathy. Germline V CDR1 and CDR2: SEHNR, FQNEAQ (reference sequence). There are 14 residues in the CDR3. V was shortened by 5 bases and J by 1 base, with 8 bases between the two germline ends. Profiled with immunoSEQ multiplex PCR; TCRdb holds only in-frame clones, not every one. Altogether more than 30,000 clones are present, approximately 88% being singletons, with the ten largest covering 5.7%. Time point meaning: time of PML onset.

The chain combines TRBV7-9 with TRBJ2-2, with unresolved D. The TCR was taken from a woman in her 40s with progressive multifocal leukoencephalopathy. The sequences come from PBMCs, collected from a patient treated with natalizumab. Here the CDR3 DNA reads TGTGCCAGCAGCCCAGACCGGAACACCGGGGAGCTGTTTTTT. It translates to CASSPDRNTGELFF.